Listed below are T cell receptor beta chains from one sample, sequenced in a study of blood T cell repertoires in COVID-19. Method: immunoSEQ multiplex PCR; TCRdb's copy keeps in-frame clones and lacks some. Among 250,000 to 350,000 clones listed, about nine tenths were seen once. Material for sequencing was peripheral blood. Receptors originate from a woman under 40 with active or convalescent COVID-19. Both conserved end residues are part of each CDR3. A D gene is named only where the DNA matches it firmly. The size of a clone is reported for some rows only, either as once, few or many, or as a class for expanded clones.

d_call: TRBD1; v_call: TRBV30; j_call: TRBJ1-6; clone_size: NA; cdr3_nt: TGTGCCTGGAGTGTACTGGGACAGGGTGTACCACCCCTCCACTTT; cdr3_aa: CAWSVLGQGVPPLHF
d_call: TRBD2; v_call: TRBV3-1/TRBV3-2; j_call: TRBJ2-1; clone_size: NA; cdr3_nt: TGTGCCAGCAGCCAAGATCCACGGGGGGGCACCCGCTCCTACAATGAGCAGTTCTTC; cdr3_aa: CASSQDPRGGTRSYNEQFF
d_call: TRBD1; v_call: TRBV5-1; j_call: TRBJ2-7; clone_size: NA; cdr3_nt: TGCGCCAGCAGCAAACCCGGGACAGGGATACACGAGCAGTACTTC; cdr3_aa: CASSKPGTGIHEQYF
d_call: NA; v_call: TRBV7-2; j_call: TRBJ1-2; clone_size: NA; cdr3_nt: TGTGCCAGCAGCTTAGATAGTGGGGCAGGGCTCTACTATGGCTACACCTTC; cdr3_aa: CASSLDSGAGLYYGYTF
d_call: NA; v_call: TRBV30; j_call: TRBJ1-3; clone_size: NA; cdr3_nt: TGTGCCTGGAGCGGTGGCCAGGGGTATGCTGGAAACACCATATATTTT; cdr3_aa: CAWSGGQGYAGNTIYF
d_call: TRBD2; v_call: TRBV6-5; j_call: TRBJ2-3; clone_size: once; cdr3_nt: TGTGCCAGCAGTTCTCTCAGGGCGGGGGGGCCGGATACGCAGTATTTT; cdr3_aa: CASSSLRAGGPDTQYF
d_call: NA; v_call: TRBV20-1; j_call: TRBJ2-5; clone_size: NA; cdr3_nt: TGCAGTGCTAGTTCCGATCGGGAGACCCAGTACTTC; cdr3_aa: CSASSDRETQYF
d_call: TRBD1; v_call: TRBV6-5; j_call: TRBJ1-2; clone_size: few; cdr3_nt: TGTGCCAGCAGTTACCCCGGGACAGGGGGTGGCTACACCTTC; cdr3_aa: CASSYPGTGGGYTF
d_call: NA; v_call: TRBV28; j_call: TRBJ1-5; clone_size: NA; cdr3_nt: TGTGCCAGCAGTCCCCAGGATCAGCCCCAGCATTTT; cdr3_aa: CASSPQDQPQHF
d_call: NA; v_call: TRBV3-1/TRBV3-2; j_call: TRBJ2-5; clone_size: NA; cdr3_nt: TGTGCCAGCAGCCAACGGCGGGGTTACCAAGAGACCCAGTACTTC; cdr3_aa: CASSQRRGYQETQYF
d_call: TRBD2; v_call: TRBV7-6; j_call: TRBJ2-1; clone_size: NA; cdr3_nt: TGTGCCAGCAGTCCGGGGACTAGCGGGCCACTTGAGCAGTTCTTC; cdr3_aa: CASSPGTSGPLEQFF
d_call: NA; v_call: TRBV24-1; j_call: TRBJ2-2; clone_size: NA; cdr3_nt: TGTGCCACCAGTGAGTCAGGTGTGAACACCGGGGAGCTGTTTTTT; cdr3_aa: CATSESGVNTGELFF
d_call: NA; v_call: TRBV5-1; j_call: TRBJ1-2; clone_size: few; cdr3_nt: TGCGCCAGCAGCTTGGGACTGATAAACTATGGCTACACCTTC; cdr3_aa: CASSLGLINYGYTF
d_call: TRBD1; v_call: TRBV5-1; j_call: TRBJ1-1; clone_size: NA; cdr3_nt: TGCGCCAGCAGCCTCATACCCGGGACAGGGGCTGAAGCTTTCTTT; cdr3_aa: CASSLIPGTGAEAFF
d_call: TRBD1; v_call: TRBV27; j_call: TRBJ1-1; clone_size: NA; cdr3_nt: TGTGCCAGCAGTCCCCCGGGACAGGGGGCTTGGGACACTGAAGCTTTCTTT; cdr3_aa: CASSPPGQGAWDTEAFF
d_call: TRBD1; v_call: TRBV7-2; j_call: TRBJ2-7; clone_size: once; cdr3_nt: TGTGCCAGCAGCTCCCGGGACAGGTACGAGCAGTACTTC; cdr3_aa: CASSSRDRYEQYF
d_call: TRBD2; v_call: TRBV19; j_call: TRBJ2-1; clone_size: NA; cdr3_nt: TGTGCCAGTAGCCTGGCGCTAGCGGGTTACAATGAGCAGTTCTTC; cdr3_aa: CASSLALAGYNEQFF
d_call: TRBD2; v_call: TRBV15; j_call: TRBJ2-4; clone_size: NA; cdr3_nt: TGTGCCACCAGCAGAGTCCGAGGGCGGGGGAACATTCAGTACTTC; cdr3_aa: CATSRVRGRGNIQYF
d_call: NA; v_call: TRBV6-4; j_call: TRBJ2-3; clone_size: NA; cdr3_nt: TGTGCCAGCAGTGACTCGAGGGACTCTAGCACAGATACGCAGTATTTT; cdr3_aa: CASSDSRDSSTDTQYF
d_call: TRBD2; v_call: TRBV7-2; j_call: TRBJ2-2; clone_size: NA; cdr3_nt: TGTGCCAGCAGTCCATCTAGCGGGCAGGTCGGGGAGCTGTTTTTT; cdr3_aa: CASSPSSGQVGELFF
d_call: NA; v_call: TRBV7-9; j_call: TRBJ1-2; clone_size: NA; cdr3_nt: TGTGCCAGCAGCTTAAGTCAGGGCGATCTGCCTGGCTACACCTTC; cdr3_aa: CASSLSQGDLPGYTF
d_call: NA; v_call: TRBV10-2; j_call: TRBJ2-3; clone_size: NA; cdr3_nt: TGCGCCAGCAGTGATACCCGAGGCACAGATACGCAGTATTTT; cdr3_aa: CASSDTRGTDTQYF
d_call: NA; v_call: TRBV11-3; j_call: TRBJ2-1; clone_size: NA; cdr3_nt: TGTGCCAGCAGCTCGGGCCCCGGAGGGTACAATGAGCAGTTCTTC; cdr3_aa: CASSSGPGGYNEQFF
d_call: NA; v_call: TRBV24-1; j_call: TRBJ2-3; clone_size: NA; cdr3_nt: TGTGCCACCAGCCTTTCAGGGGAAGATACGCAGTATTTT; cdr3_aa: CATSLSGEDTQYF
d_call: NA; v_call: TRBV5-5; j_call: TRBJ2-1; clone_size: NA; cdr3_nt: TGTGCCAGCAGCTTGGGGGCCAGGTCCCACAATGAGCAGTTCTTC; cdr3_aa: CASSLGARSHNEQFF
d_call: TRBD2; v_call: TRBV7-2; j_call: TRBJ2-3; clone_size: NA; cdr3_nt: TGTGCCAGCAGCTCGAGGACTAGCGGCACAGATACGCAGTATTTT; cdr3_aa: CASSSRTSGTDTQYF
d_call: NA; v_call: TRBV30; j_call: TRBJ1-1; clone_size: NA; cdr3_nt: TGCGCGCTCGGGGGAGGGGCTTTCTTT; cdr3_aa: CALGGGAFF
d_call: NA; v_call: TRBV27; j_call: TRBJ1-5; clone_size: NA; cdr3_nt: TGTGCCAGCAGAAAGCAGGGCTACAATCAGCCCCAGCATTTT; cdr3_aa: CASRKQGYNQPQHF
d_call: NA; v_call: TRBV7-3; j_call: TRBJ1-5; clone_size: NA; cdr3_nt: TGTGCCAGCAGCCAATCCGGCACGTCTGGACGGGGGCCCCAGCATTTT; cdr3_aa: CASSQSGTSGRGPQHF
d_call: NA; v_call: TRBV7-9; j_call: TRBJ1-3; clone_size: once; cdr3_nt: TGTGCCAGCAGCTTAGGCCCGGACAGCCGCTCTGGAAACACCATATATTTT; cdr3_aa: CASSLGPDSRSGNTIYF
d_call: NA; v_call: TRBV3-1/TRBV3-2; j_call: TRBJ1-1; clone_size: once; cdr3_nt: TGTGCCAGCAGCCAAAGTCAGGGCCAAGCTTTCTTT; cdr3_aa: CASSQSQGQAFF
d_call: NA; v_call: TRBV19; j_call: TRBJ2-5; clone_size: NA; cdr3_nt: TGTGCCAGTAAGGAACAGGGTCGAGAGACCCAGTACTTC; cdr3_aa: CASKEQGRETQYF
d_call: TRBD1; v_call: TRBV25-1; j_call: TRBJ1-1; clone_size: NA; cdr3_nt: TGTGCCAGCACCATGACAGGGGGGACTGAAGCTTTCTTT; cdr3_aa: CASTMTGGTEAFF
d_call: NA; v_call: TRBV7-2; j_call: TRBJ1-1; clone_size: NA; cdr3_nt: TGTGCCAGCAGCTTAGGGTATCGGGGGGAAGCTTTCTTT; cdr3_aa: CASSLGYRGEAFF
d_call: TRBD1; v_call: TRBV18; j_call: TRBJ2-2; clone_size: once; cdr3_nt: TGTGCCAGCTCACCAAGACAGGGGTCGAGCACCGGGGAGCTGTTTTTT; cdr3_aa: CASSPRQGSSTGELFF
d_call: NA; v_call: TRBV5-6; j_call: TRBJ2-1; clone_size: NA; cdr3_nt: TGTGCCAGCAGCCCGGATCCGGCGGCTTATGAGCAGTTCTTC; cdr3_aa: CASSPDPAAYEQFF
d_call: NA; v_call: TRBV7-9; j_call: TRBJ1-5; clone_size: few; cdr3_nt: TGTGCCAGCAGCTCTGAGGAATGGCCCCAGCATTTT; cdr3_aa: CASSSEEWPQHF
d_call: NA; v_call: TRBV7-9; j_call: TRBJ1-5; clone_size: NA; cdr3_nt: TGTGCCAGCAGCGGACCGGGGGGACCCCAGCATTTT; cdr3_aa: CASSGPGGPQHF
d_call: TRBD1; v_call: TRBV2; j_call: TRBJ2-6; clone_size: once; cdr3_nt: TGTGCCAGCACGGACAGGGGGCGGTCTGGGGCCAACGTCCTGACTTTC; cdr3_aa: CASTDRGRSGANVLTF
d_call: TRBD1; v_call: TRBV12-3/TRBV12-4; j_call: TRBJ1-2; clone_size: NA; cdr3_nt: TGTGCCAGCTCAGGACAGGGTTATGGTGGCTACACCTTC; cdr3_aa: CASSGQGYGGYTF
d_call: NA; v_call: TRBV5-4; j_call: TRBJ2-2; clone_size: NA; cdr3_nt: TGTGCCAGCAGCCCCTTGACAGGCTCAAACACCGGGGAGCTGTTTTTT; cdr3_aa: CASSPLTGSNTGELFF
d_call: NA; v_call: TRBV4-2; j_call: TRBJ2-5; clone_size: NA; cdr3_nt: TGTGCCAGCAGCCAAGATGGGGCGGGGACAGCCGACCAGTACTTC; cdr3_aa: CASSQDGAGTADQYF
d_call: NA; v_call: TRBV3-1/TRBV3-2; j_call: TRBJ1-5; clone_size: NA; cdr3_nt: TGTGCCAGCAGCCAAGGCCAGGGCTACAATCAGCCCCAGCATTTT; cdr3_aa: CASSQGQGYNQPQHF
d_call: TRBD2; v_call: TRBV7-3; j_call: TRBJ2-7; clone_size: NA; cdr3_nt: TGTGCCAGCAGTAGACTAGCGGGGCGAGAGCAGTACTTC; cdr3_aa: CASSRLAGREQYF
d_call: NA; v_call: TRBV27; j_call: TRBJ1-3; clone_size: NA; cdr3_nt: TGTGCCAGCAGTTTAAGGGGTGGGCGAGGAAACACCATATATTTT; cdr3_aa: CASSLRGGRGNTIYF
d_call: TRBD1; v_call: TRBV6-2/TRBV6-3; j_call: TRBJ1-2; clone_size: NA; cdr3_nt: TGTGCCAGCAGCTTGGGACAGCGACCTAACTATGGCTACACCTTC; cdr3_aa: CASSLGQRPNYGYTF
d_call: NA; v_call: TRBV11-2; j_call: TRBJ2-5; clone_size: NA; cdr3_nt: TGTGCCAGCAGCTTACGGGGACTTCTCGGTGAGACCCAGTACTTC; cdr3_aa: CASSLRGLLGETQYF
d_call: NA; v_call: TRBV25-1; j_call: TRBJ1-4; clone_size: NA; cdr3_nt: TGTGCCAGCAGTGAATTCCTTAATGAAAAACTGTTTTTT; cdr3_aa: CASSEFLNEKLFF
d_call: TRBD1; v_call: TRBV24-1; j_call: TRBJ2-7; clone_size: NA; cdr3_nt: TGTGCCACCAACGGGACAGGGGAGCACGAGCAGTACTTC; cdr3_aa: CATNGTGEHEQYF
d_call: TRBD1; v_call: TRBV7-9; j_call: TRBJ2-1; clone_size: once; cdr3_nt: TGTGCCAGCAGCTATCGGGGACAGGGTGGATTTGGCTCCTACAATGAGCAGTTCTTC; cdr3_aa: CASSYRGQGGFGSYNEQFF
d_call: NA; v_call: TRBV9; j_call: TRBJ1-2; clone_size: NA; cdr3_nt: TGTGCCAGCGGGCCCCGGAATGGCTACACCTTC; cdr3_aa: CASGPRNGYTF